The 12 T cell receptor beta chains below were found in one sample sequenced in a study of cytomegalovirus exposure and HLA in healthy donors. PCR was performed using 60 Vbeta and 13 Jbeta primers. Some clones are missing from TCRdb's copy, which holds only in-frame ones; the method was immunoSEQ multiplex PCR. The table includes around 140,000 clones, 77% detected once. The sample taken for sequencing was PBMCs. The receptors stem from a female donor in good health and CMV-seronegative.

The CDR3 here is CASSLGGGPLSETQYF. CDR3 nucleotide sequence: TGTGCCAGCAGCTTGGGCGGGGGGCCTTTGAGCGAGACCCAGTACTTC. V gene TRBV7-7 combines with J gene TRBJ2-5; 8 nucleotides match TRBD2. The ends lost 3 bases at V and 5 bases at J; junction bases unmatched: 11. The CDR3 has 16 residues. Looked up from germline, CDR1 is SSHAT and CDR2 is FNYEAQ (reference sequence).

The chain uses TRBV19 and TRBJ1-4; possibly TRBD1 for D (5 bases). The CDR3 consists of 18 residues. Germline V CDR1 and CDR2: LNHDA, SQIVND (reference sequence). The V gene lost 4 bases and the J gene lost 0 bases, with 18 bases spanning the gap. CDR3 sequence reads: CASSKQTVWAATNEKLFF. The CDR3 nucleotides read TGTGCCAGTAGTAAGCAGACAGTATGGGCCGCAACTAATGAAAAACTGTTTTTT.

The V gene is TRBV7-2, the J gene TRBJ2-3; D possibly corresponds to TRBD2 (6 bases). The CDR3 extends over 18 amino acids. Germline CDR1 reads SGHTA; CDR2 reads FQGNSA. Trimming shortened V by 2 bases and J by 5 bases, and 23 bases separated the two germline ends. As DNA, the CDR3 is TGTGCCAGCAGCTTATCCTTTATCGGGAGACAACACATAGATACGCAGTATTTT. Amino acid sequence: CASSLSFIGRQHIDTQYF.

The rearrangement joins TRBV9 to TRBJ2-2, with D unclear. CDR1 and CDR2 from the germline V gene are SGDLS and YYNGEE. CDR3 length: 13 residues. The germline V and J ends were trimmed by 0 bases and 5 bases, with 5 bases remaining between them. The CDR3 loop reads CASSVAVTGELFF. The CDR3 nucleotides are TGTGCCAGCAGCGTAGCAGTTACCGGGGAGCTGTTTTTT.

In DNA form, the CDR3 reads TGTGCCAGTAGCGTACAGGAATCCTACGAGCAGTACTTC. This translates into CASSVQESYEQYF. V is TRBV19 and J is TRBJ2-7; possible D gene TRBD1, 5 bases. V lost 6 bases to trimming and J lost 1 base, with 10 bases between them. Germline CDR1 reads LNHDA; CDR2 reads SQIVND (reference sequence). The CDR3 totals 13 residues.

The chain couples TRBV19 to TRBJ1-2; the D is unclear. V was pared by 4 bases and J by 0 bases, with 9 bases between. The CDR3 loop spans 14 amino acids. The V gene's germline CDR1 is LNHDA and CDR2 SQIVND (reference sequence). CDR3 sequence: CASSKSGANYGYTF. The CDR3 region has the DNA TGTGCCAGTAGTAAATCGGGTGCTAACTATGGCTACACCTTC.

This chain links TRBV13 with TRBJ1-6, with D possibly TRBD1 on 6 matching bases. Between the trimmed V and J ends, which lost 4 bases and 7 bases, there was a span of 11 bases. Germline loops: CDR1 PRHDT, CDR2 FYEKMQ (reference sequence). CDR3 length equals 14 residues. The CDR3 coding sequence is TGTGCCAGCAGCTCACAGGGCCCGAATTCACCCCTCCACTTT. It codes for CASSSQGPNSPLHF.

J is TRBJ2-6 and V is TRBV5-6, with a weak D call TRBD1 (6 bases). Germline V gene lookup returns CDR1 SGHDT and CDR2 YYEEEE. Trimming shortened V by 5 bases and J by 2 bases, and 17 bases separated the two germline ends. This CDR3 comprises 17 residues. The CDR3 region is CASSPTGYGAGANVLTF. For the CDR3, the DNA is TGTGCCAGCAGTCCTACAGGGTACGGTGCTGGGGCCAACGTCCTGACTTTC.

The rearrangement links TRBV15 to TRBJ1-5; D is perhaps TRBD1 (6 bases). V was clipped by 2 bases and J by 2 bases, with 13 bases between them. The germline V gene encodes CDR1 LNHNV and CDR2 YYDKDF (reference sequence). This CDR3 is built from 16 residues. CDR3 loop: CATSRSEGVRNQPQHF. CDR3 coding DNA: TGTGCCACCAGCAGATCAGAGGGGGTTCGCAATCAGCCCCAGCATTTT. Variable domain in full (rest from reference TRBV15 and TRBJ1-5): DAMVIQNPRYQVTQFGKPVTLSCSQTLNHNVMYWYQQKSSQAPKLLFHYYDKDFNNEADTPDNFQSRRPNTSFCFLDIRSPGLGDTAMYLCATSRSEGVRNQPQHFGDGTRLSIL.

The CDR3 here is CASSPPAGAGHEQYF. The CDR3 nucleotides are TGTGCCAGCTCACCACCGGCGGGAGCTGGCCACGAGCAGTACTTC. The chain joins TRBV18 to TRBJ2-7, with TRBD2 matching 7 bases. With 0 bases clipped from V and 5 bases from J, the junction kept 7 bases outside the gene matches. Germline V CDR1 and CDR2: KGHSH, LQKENI. The CDR3 contains 15 residues.

V is TRBV23-1 and J is TRBJ2-1, with D possibly TRBD2 on 6 matching bases. TRBV23-1 is known as an ORF, though its function is uncertain. The CDR3 is 12 amino acids. In nucleotides, the CDR3 is TGCGTCGCGGAGGGAGCATACAATGAGCAGTTCTTC. It encodes CVAEGAYNEQFF.

Points on this clone: Other DNA sequences from this sample encode an identical CDR3 as well. The V call is TRBV10-3, the J call TRBJ1-1, with D hard to call. Deletions cut 3 bases from V and 4 bases from J, with 21 bases between. The germline V gene has CDR1 ENHRY and CDR2 SYGVKD. CDR3 length: 17 residues. This CDR3 is CAISEVTGALVSTEAFF. DNA for the CDR3: TGTGCCATCAGTGAAGTGACCGGAGCATTGGTGAGCACTGAAGCTTTCTTT.